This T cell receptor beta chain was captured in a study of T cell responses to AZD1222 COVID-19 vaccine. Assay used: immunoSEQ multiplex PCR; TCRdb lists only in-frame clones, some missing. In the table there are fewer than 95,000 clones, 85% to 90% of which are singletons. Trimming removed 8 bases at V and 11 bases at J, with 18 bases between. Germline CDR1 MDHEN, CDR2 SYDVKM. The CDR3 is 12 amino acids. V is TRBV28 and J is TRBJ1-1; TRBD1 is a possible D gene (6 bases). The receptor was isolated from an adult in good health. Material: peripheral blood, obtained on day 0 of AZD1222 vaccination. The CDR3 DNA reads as TGTGCCAGCCGGGACAACCCAGGAAGGGCTTTCTTT. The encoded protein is CASRDNPGRAFF.